The 20 T cell receptor beta chains below were found in one sample sequenced in a study of response to subunit inactivated influenza vaccine. In TCRdb, the RT-PCR reads were re-called with MiXCR into one record per CDR3 protein. The table shows about 580,000 distinct CDR3 sequences, with around 13% occurring only once. Sequences were derived from PBMCs from blood, sampled roughly 12 days after vaccination. All receptors derive from a man between 50 and 59 years old who received an inactivated influenza vaccine.

The chain employs TRBV4-2 and TRBJ2-1, with D tentatively TRBD2 (6 bases). V lost 0 bases, J lost 0 bases, and 18 bases lay in between. Germline CDR1 and CDR2: LGHNA and YNFKEQ. The CDR3 length is 19 residues. This chain's CDR3 is CASSQDQRASAFSYNEQFF. CDR3 nucleotides: TGTGCCAGCAGCCAAGATCAGAGGGCTAGCGCCTTCTCCTACAATGAGCAGTTCTTC.

This clonotype has more than one count but fewer than ten. V and J are TRBV4-1 and TRBJ2-2; possibly TRBD1 for D (6 bases). The germline V gene encodes CDR1 MGHRA and CDR2 YSYEKL. The V end was cut by 1 base, the J end by 1 base, with 10 bases between. This CDR3 spans 16 amino acids. CDR3 loop: CASSQVGQKNTGELFF. The CDR3 DNA is TGCGCCAGCAGCCAAGTCGGACAGAAGAACACCGGGGAGCTGTTTTTT.

This sequence joins TRBV12-3 or TRBV12-4 and TRBJ1-1, with D perhaps TRBD1 (5 bases). CDR3 size: 14 residues. The V gene lost 6 bases and the J gene lost 11 bases, with 22 bases spanning the gap. DNA of the CDR3: TGTGCCAGCAGCCCAGGTGACAGCAATCGGGTGGCTTTCTTT. Translation: CASSPGDSNRVAFF.

This clonotype was counted between two and nine times. The genes are TRBV6-2 or TRBV6-3 and TRBJ1-1, with D possibly matching TRBD1 (6 bases). Germline V lookup: CDR1 MNHEY, CDR2 SVGEGT. The CDR3 spans 13 residues. The V and J ends lost 4 bases and 7 bases respectively, with 13 bases between them. The DNA of the CDR3 is TGTGCCAGCAGTTTAGACAGGAGGGGTGAAGCTTTCTTT. It is translated as CASSLDRRGEAFF.

The gene calls are TRBV7-9 and TRBJ2-5, with D tentatively TRBD1 or TRBD2 (5 bases each). Germline V CDR1 and CDR2: SEHNR, FQNEAQ (reference sequence). This CDR3 region has 16 residues. Trimming took off 5 bases at V and 4 bases at J, with 20 bases between the two ends. CDR3: CASSPSLGTERETQYF. Written as DNA, the CDR3 is TGTGCCAGCAGCCCCTCATTAGGGACGGAGAGAGAGACCCAGTACTTC.

This clonotype has more than one count but fewer than ten. The chain has TRBV9 and TRBJ2-7, with 12 bases lining up with TRBD2. After removal of 0 bases from V and 0 bases from J, the junction contained 1 base not matched to a gene. CDR3 length equals 16 residues. Per germline, CDR1 SGDLS and CDR2 YYNGEE. The CDR3 here is CASSVGLAGDSYEQYF. The DNA for the CDR3 is TGTGCCAGCAGCGTAGGACTAGCGGGGGACTCCTACGAGCAGTACTTC.

The table lists this clonotype with many counts. V is TRBV12-3 or TRBV12-4 and J is TRBJ1-4; 9 positions match TRBD1. Trimming removed 6 bases from V and 4 bases from J; junction bases left unmatched: 6. The CDR3 consists of 15 residues. The CDR3 region has the DNA TGTGCCAGCAGCCCCGGGACAGGGATTAATGAAAAACTGTTTTTT. Translating gives CASSPGTGINEKLFF.

This clonotype was observed a few times. The chain carries TRBV7-2 and TRBJ2-5; TRBD1 matches at 7 bases. From germline, CDR1 is SGHTA and CDR2 FQGNSA. Germline trimming cut 5 bases from V and 1 base from J; bases unmatched to any gene: 7. The CDR3 covers 15 residues. CDR3 in DNA: TGTGCCAGCAGCCCCGCCGGGACAGTCCAAGAGACCCAGTACTTC. The encoded protein is CASSPAGTVQETQYF.

V usage is TRBV18 and J usage is TRBJ2-5; tentative D call: TRBD2 (6 bases). Germline values: CDR1 KGHSH, CDR2 LQKENI. V was trimmed by 11 bases and J by 2 bases, leaving 15 bases between them. The CDR3 spans 13 residues. CDR3 protein: CASNRERQETQYF. The CDR3 DNA reads as TGTGCCTCAAACCGGGAGAGGCAAGAGACCCAGTACTTC.

The chain is built from TRBV6-1 and TRBJ2-7, with TRBD2 identical over 8 bases. This CDR3 spans 14 amino acids. Germline-derived CDR1 and CDR2 are MNHNS and SASEGT. After removal of 7 bases from V and 4 bases from J, the junction contained 9 bases not matched to a gene. This chain's CDR3 is CASNPREGWYEQYF. The CDR3 nucleotides are TGTGCCAGCAACCCCCGGGAGGGCTGGTACGAGCAGTACTTC.

The chain is built from TRBV7-6 and TRBJ2-1; no clear D. The CDR3 length is 13 residues. Per germline, CDR1 SGHVS and CDR2 FNYEAQ. Trimming removed 5 bases at V and 10 bases at J, with 15 bases between. The CDR3 DNA is TGTGCCAGCAGCCCGGAGATTGCAAGGGAGCAGTTCTTC. It yields the protein CASSPEIAREQFF. Full variable domain (missing parts from reference TRBV7-6 and TRBJ2-1): GAGVSQSPRYKVTKRGQDVALRCDPISGHVSLYWYRQALGQGPEFLTYFNYEAQQDKSGLPNDRFSAERPEGSISTLTIQRTEQRDSAMYRCASSPEIAREQFFGPGTRLTVL.

The chain joins TRBV28 to TRBJ2-2, with 8 bases matching TRBD2. J lost 1 base, V lost 6 bases, and 4 bases had no gene match. This CDR3 region has 15 residues. Per germline, CDR1 MDHEN and CDR2 SYDVKM. The CDR3 region has the DNA TGTGCCAGCAGATATAGCGGGATGAACACCGGGGAGCTGTTTTTT. Amino acid sequence: CASRYSGMNTGELFF.

This clonotype was recorded many times. The chain uses TRBV27 and TRBJ2-7; D not resolved. CDR1 is MNHEY and CDR2 is SMNVEV in the germline V gene (reference sequence). The length of the CDR3 is 14 residues. The germline V and J ends were trimmed by 5 bases and 0 bases, with 11 bases remaining between them. CDR3 residues: CASSPTLASYEQYF. The CDR3 region has the DNA TGTGCCAGCAGTCCAACCCTCGCCTCCTACGAGCAGTACTTC.

V gene TRBV28 combines with J gene TRBJ1-1; a possible D gene is TRBD1 (6 bases). CDR3 length: 13 amino acids. From germline, CDR1 is MDHEN and CDR2 SYDVKM. V lost 5 bases and J 6 bases, leaving 13 bases between the germline ends. The CDR3 loop reads CASSAQGRSEAFF. Here the CDR3 DNA reads TGTGCCAGCAGTGCCCAGGGGAGATCTGAAGCTTTCTTT.

This clonotype was seen only a few times. The chain recombines TRBV29-1 with TRBJ1-4, with no clear D. The CDR3 is 17 residues long. Germline V gives CDR1 SQVTM, CDR2 ANQGSEA. Deletions cut 0 bases from V and 2 bases from J, with 16 bases between. CDR3 loop: CSVEERQAGYTNEKLFF. DNA for the CDR3: TGCAGCGTTGAAGAACGGCAGGCCGGGTATACTAATGAAAAACTGTTTTTT.

This clonotype occurred a few times. This chain uses TRBV7-8 with TRBJ1-2; 7 bases map to TRBD1. The CDR3 extends over 12 amino acids. Germline V gene lookup returns CDR1 SGHVS and CDR2 FQNEAQ. The ends lost 5 bases at V and 7 bases at J; junction bases unmatched: 4. The CDR3 reads CASSVRQGGYTF. The CDR3 DNA is TGTGCCAGCAGCGTTAGACAGGGTGGCTACACCTTC.

This clonotype was picked up many times. The V call is TRBV29-1, the J call TRBJ2-2; a weak D match, TRBD1 (5 bases). Per germline, CDR1 SQVTM and CDR2 ANQGSEA. This CDR3 has 13 amino acids. V shed 5 bases and J shed 4 bases, with 11 bases lying between them. The CDR3 spells CSVNQGSTGELFF. Written as DNA, the CDR3 is TGCAGCGTTAACCAGGGATCCACCGGGGAGCTGTTTTTT.

This clonotype was recorded at least ten times. The gene calls are TRBV7-8 and TRBJ2-1; no reliable D call. The V gene's germline CDR1 is SGHVS and CDR2 FQNEAQ. The CDR3 is 13 amino acids. Between the trimmed V and J ends, which lost 4 bases and 7 bases, there was a span of 11 bases. CDR3 loop: CASSYNTENEQFF. As DNA, the CDR3 is TGTGCCAGCAGCTACAACACTGAAAATGAGCAGTTCTTC.

The rearrangement uses TRBV5-1 and TRBJ2-1; D is uncertain. Germline V CDR1 and CDR2: SGHRS, YFSETQ. Trimming pared 4 bases from V and 5 bases from J, leaving 16 bases between. The CDR3 contains 15 residues. The CDR3 DNA reads TGCGCCAGCAGCCTCCTGAAGGGCGGAGACAATGAGCAGTTCTTC. Its protein product is CASSLLKGGDNEQFF.

This chain uses TRBV12-3 or TRBV12-4 with TRBJ2-5, with D perhaps TRBD1 (5 bases). The CDR3 is 13 amino acids. V lost 7 bases and J lost 5, with 14 bases in between. CDR3: CASTFWGSETQYF. DNA of the CDR3: TGTGCCAGCACGTTTTGGGGCTCGGAGACCCAGTACTTC.